This record covers a single T cell receptor beta chain. Its antigen is undetermined. J was trimmed by 0 bases and V by 0 bases; bases with no gene match: 2. Per germline, CDR1 KGHSH and CDR2 LQKENI. The length of the CDR3 is 16 residues. The primer mix had 60 Vbeta and 13 Jbeta primers. Sequencing was performed with immunoSEQ multiplex PCR; in TCRdb, only in-frame clones are kept and a portion is missing. The table for this sample gives roughly 84,000 clones. The sample is drawn from a study of cytomegalovirus exposure and HLA in healthy donors. Findings and limits, study-wide: Earlier analysis looked at TCR beta V segments, and most were productive about 87% or about 30% of the time. Because they were indistinguishable, some V segments, including TRBV6-2 and TRBV6-3, were excluded.

Healthy bone marrow donors made up the cohort. The chain carries TRBV18 and TRBJ2-4; 7 bases line up with TRBD1. Sequencing was done on a sample of PBMCs. This TCR derives from a man in his fifties in good health and CMV-seronegative. The CDR3 DNA reads TGTGCCAGCTCACCACCGGACAGGATAGCCAAAAACATTCAGTACTTC. The encoded protein is CASSPPDRIAKNIQYF. The full variable domain, completed using reference TRBV18 and TRBJ2-4, is NAGVMQNPRHLVRRRGQEARLRCSPMKGHSHVYWYRQLPEEGLKFMVYLQKENIIDESGMPKERFSAEFPKEGPSILRIQQVVRGDSAAYFCASSPPDRIAKNIQYFGAGTRLSVL.